Detailed here is one T cell receptor (beta chain). The data were obtained in a study of blood T cell repertoires in COVID-19. Study overall: T cells, B-cell-depleted T cells, or PBMCs provided the cDNA or gDNA that served as material.

Methods used by the authors: Nucleated cell number was recorded as an estimate derived from reference gene primer amplification. Using immunoSEQ multiplex PCR, the repertoire was profiled, and TCRdb retains in-frame clones only, with some absent. That table supplies the V and J calls and clone size; D and trimming were determined from the DNA. The sample contains approximately 110,000 clones, 86% of which appear only once. Germline values: CDR1 LNHDA, CDR2 SQIVND (reference sequence). After removal of 3 bases from V and 4 bases from J, the junction contained 4 bases not matched to a gene. The CDR3 consists of 16 residues.

Specimen: peripheral blood. The V gene is TRBV19, the J gene TRBJ2-4, with 12 bases identical to TRBD2. The receptor's source is a human donor in a cohort sampled during active COVID-19. CDR3 DNA: TGTGCCAGTAGTATCGGACTAGCGGGGAATAAAAACATTCAGTACTTC. Its protein is CASSIGLAGNKNIQYF. The variable domain in full, with the rest retrieved from reference TRBV19 and TRBJ2-4, is DGGITQSPKYLFRKEGQNVTLSCEQNLNHDAMYWYRQDPGQGLRLIYYSQIVNDFQKGDIAEGYSVSREKKESFPLTVTSAQKNPTAFYLCASSIGLAGNKNIQYFGAGTRLSVL.